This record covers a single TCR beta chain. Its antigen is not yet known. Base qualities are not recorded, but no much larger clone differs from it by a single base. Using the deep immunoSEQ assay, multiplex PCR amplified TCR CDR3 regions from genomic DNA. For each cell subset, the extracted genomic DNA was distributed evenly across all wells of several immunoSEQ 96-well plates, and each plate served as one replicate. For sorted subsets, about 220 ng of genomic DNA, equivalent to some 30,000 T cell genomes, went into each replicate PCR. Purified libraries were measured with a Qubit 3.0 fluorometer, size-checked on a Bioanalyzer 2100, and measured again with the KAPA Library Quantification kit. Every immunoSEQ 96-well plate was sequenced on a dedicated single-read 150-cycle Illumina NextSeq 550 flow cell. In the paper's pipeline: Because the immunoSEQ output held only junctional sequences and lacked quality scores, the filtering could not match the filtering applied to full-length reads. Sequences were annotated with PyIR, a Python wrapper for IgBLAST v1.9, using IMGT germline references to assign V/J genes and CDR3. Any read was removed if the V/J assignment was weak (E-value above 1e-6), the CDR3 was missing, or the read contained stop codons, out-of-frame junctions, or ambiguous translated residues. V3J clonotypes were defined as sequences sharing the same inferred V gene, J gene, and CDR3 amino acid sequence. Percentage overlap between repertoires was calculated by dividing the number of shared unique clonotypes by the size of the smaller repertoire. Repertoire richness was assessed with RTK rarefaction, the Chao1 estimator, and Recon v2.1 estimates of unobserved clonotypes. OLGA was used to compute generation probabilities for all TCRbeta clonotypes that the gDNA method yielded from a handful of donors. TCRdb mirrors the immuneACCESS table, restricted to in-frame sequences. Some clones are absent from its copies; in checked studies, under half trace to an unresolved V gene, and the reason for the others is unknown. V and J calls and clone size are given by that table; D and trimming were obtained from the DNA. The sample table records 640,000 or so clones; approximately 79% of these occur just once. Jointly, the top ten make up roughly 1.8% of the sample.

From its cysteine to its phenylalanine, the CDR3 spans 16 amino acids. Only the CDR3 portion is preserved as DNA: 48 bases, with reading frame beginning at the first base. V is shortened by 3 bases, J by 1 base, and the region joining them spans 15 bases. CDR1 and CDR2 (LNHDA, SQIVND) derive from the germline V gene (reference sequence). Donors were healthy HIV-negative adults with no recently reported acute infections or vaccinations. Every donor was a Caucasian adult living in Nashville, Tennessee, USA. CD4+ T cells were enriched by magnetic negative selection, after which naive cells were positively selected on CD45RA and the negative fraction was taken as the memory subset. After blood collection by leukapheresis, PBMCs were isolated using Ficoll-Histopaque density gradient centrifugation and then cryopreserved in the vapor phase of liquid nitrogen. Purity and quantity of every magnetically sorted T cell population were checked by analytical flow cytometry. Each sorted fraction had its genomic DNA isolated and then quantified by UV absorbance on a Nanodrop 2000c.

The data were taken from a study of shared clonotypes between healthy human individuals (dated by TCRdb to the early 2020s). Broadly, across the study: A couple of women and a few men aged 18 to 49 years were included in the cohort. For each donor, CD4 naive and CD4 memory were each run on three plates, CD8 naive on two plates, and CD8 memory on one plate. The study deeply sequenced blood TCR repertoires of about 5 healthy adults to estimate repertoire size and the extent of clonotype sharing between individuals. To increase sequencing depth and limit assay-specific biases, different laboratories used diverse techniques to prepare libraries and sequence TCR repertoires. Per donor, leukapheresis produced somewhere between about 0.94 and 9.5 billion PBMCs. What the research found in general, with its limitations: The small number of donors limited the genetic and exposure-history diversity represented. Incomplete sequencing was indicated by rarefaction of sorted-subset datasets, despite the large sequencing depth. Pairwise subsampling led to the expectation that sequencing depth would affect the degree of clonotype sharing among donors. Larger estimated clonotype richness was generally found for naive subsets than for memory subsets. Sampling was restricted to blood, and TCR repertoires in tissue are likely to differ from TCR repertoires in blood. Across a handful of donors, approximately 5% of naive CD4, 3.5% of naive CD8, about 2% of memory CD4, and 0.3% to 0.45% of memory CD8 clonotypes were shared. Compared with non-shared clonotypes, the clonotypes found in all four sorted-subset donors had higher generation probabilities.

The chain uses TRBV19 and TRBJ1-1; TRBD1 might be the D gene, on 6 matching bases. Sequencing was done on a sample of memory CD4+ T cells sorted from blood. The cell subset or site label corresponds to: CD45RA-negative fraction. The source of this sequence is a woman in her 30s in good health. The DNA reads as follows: TGTGCCAGTAGTATGGGTGGCAGGGGATGGAACACTGAAGCTTTCTTT. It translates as CASSMGGRGWNTEAFF.